Here is one T cell receptor beta chain with its context. The CDR3 spans 13 residues. Looked up from germline, CDR1 is ENHRY and CDR2 is SYGVKD. The V end was cut by 8 bases, the J end by 3 bases, with 11 bases between. Per the original methods: Nucleated cell counts were estimated from reference gene primer amplification. The repertoire was sequenced with immunoSEQ multiplex PCR; TCRdb's copy has only in-frame clones and lacks some. That table supplies the V and J calls and clone size; D and trimming were determined from the DNA. The table has some 200,000 clones, 70% to 90% seen once. The sample comes from a study of blood T cell repertoires in COVID-19. For the study at large: From the United States, Italy and Spain came samples of acute and convalescent COVID-19. T cells, B-cell-depleted T cells, or PBMCs provided the cDNA or gDNA that served as material.

The sample comprised peripheral blood. The origin of this receptor is a woman aged 18 to 35 who had recovered from COVID-19. The V gene is TRBV10-3, the J gene TRBJ2-1, with D possibly TRBD2 on 6 matching bases. As DNA, the CDR3 is TGTGCCATCGGGTTTAGCGGCTACAATGAGCAGTTCTTC. Amino acid sequence: CAIGFSGYNEQFF.